This TCR beta chain was recorded in a study of cytotoxic CD8 clonotypes in ibrutinib-treated CLL. Study findings and constraints: Having risen at ibrutinib response, clonality had fallen back toward baseline by progression. Public clonotypes occurred uncommonly; on treatment, they contracted or remained stable.

The assay was immunoSEQ multiplex PCR, and TCRdb's table has in-frame clones only and misses some. The data contain about 130,000 clones, approximately 85% of them seen just once; the ten biggest clones take up 2% to 2.5%. This CDR3 has 13 residues. With 4 bases removed from V and 5 bases from J, the gap between germline ends came to 9 bases. Concerning this clone itself: Its specificity is not known.

This receptor was taken from a human donor with chronic lymphocytic leukemia. The chain combines TRBV23-1 with TRBJ2-1; possibly TRBD2 for D (6 bases). TRBV23-1 is recorded as an ORF, its role being uncertain. Sequences were derived from PBMCs, sampled after 24 months of ibrutinib treatment. The CDR3 protein is CASSPGRNNEQFF. In DNA form, the CDR3 reads TGCGCCAGCAGTCCAGGGAGGAACAATGAGCAGTTCTTC.